This T cell receptor beta chain was recorded in a study of cytomegalovirus exposure and HLA in healthy donors. Note on this clone: The antigen remains undetermined.

Study results and limitations: It was confirmed in vitro that three of the CMV-associated chains were specific for CMV antigens. For most TCR beta V segments, an earlier analysis put the productive rate at about 90% or about 30% of the time. Sequence variants that were highly shared formed a cluster that was likely a sequencing artifact.

The CDR3 is 16 residues long. Trimming removed 0 bases at V and 8 bases at J, with 14 bases between. Germline-derived CDR1 and CDR2 are KGHSH and LQKENI. Use of 60 Vbeta and 13 Jbeta primers characterized the PCR. The table came from immunoSEQ multiplex PCR; TCRdb's copy has only in-frame clones and leaves some out. The table lists around 200,000 clones, about three quarters of them singletons. The rearrangement uses TRBV18 and TRBJ1-6; TRBD1 might be the D (6 bases). The TCR sequence derives from a female donor in good health and CMV-seronegative. Sequences were obtained from PBMCs. The CDR3 DNA reads as TGTGCCAGCTCACCACCGAATTCAGGGGTTTATTCACCCCTCCACTTT. As protein: CASSPPNSGVYSPLHF.